This TCR beta chain was found in a study of blood T cell repertoires in COVID-19. The wider study: Sample material is recorded as cDNA or gDNA derived from T cells, B-cell-depleted T cells, or PBMCs.

CDR1 is SGHDT and CDR2 is YYEEEE in the germline V gene. CDR3 size: 18 residues. Trimming removed 0 bases from V and 1 base from J; junction bases left unmatched: 8. In the original workflow: Estimates of nucleated cell counts were drawn from the amplification of reference gene primers. The protocol was immunoSEQ multiplex PCR, while the TCRdb copy is restricted to in-frame clones and leaves out a portion. D and trimming were read from the DNA, whereas the V and J calls and clone size are those reported in that table. The table includes under 130,000 clones, 88% detected once. Material for sequencing was peripheral blood. The chain has TRBV5-6 and TRBJ2-1; 9 nucleotides line up with TRBD2. The source of this sequence is a human donor in a cohort sampled during active COVID-19. CDR3 nucleotide sequence: TGTGCCAGCAGCTTGGCATGGGCTAGCGGGAATTCCTACAATGAGCAGTTCTTC. It yields the protein CASSLAWASGNSYNEQFF.